The 9 T cell receptor beta chains given below trace back to one sample, sequenced in a study of OX40 agonist ivuxolimab in advanced cancers. Measured with immunoSEQ multiplex PCR; TCRdb has only the in-frame clones, and not every one. The sample lists about 66,000 clones; roughly four fifths were seen once. The source was CD4+ or CD8+ T cells sorted from blood, collected in a trial of the OX40 agonist ivuxolimab. These receptors came from an adult with an advanced solid tumor such as melanoma, head and neck, liver or kidney cancer.

V and J are TRBV4-3 and TRBJ2-1; TRBD2 aligns across 13 bases. This CDR3 has 17 residues. The V gene end was trimmed by 4 bases and the J gene end by 4 bases; junction bases not matched to a gene: 7. CDR1 and CDR2 from the germline V gene are LGHNA and YSLEER. CDR3 nucleotides: TGCGCCAGCAGCCGATTCACTAGCGGGGGGGTATACAATGAGCAGTTCTTC. Encoded protein: CASSRFTSGGVYNEQFF.

V and J are TRBV9 and TRBJ2-3; no definite D call. The V end was cut by 0 bases, the J end by 1 base, with 9 bases between. The germline gives CDR1 SGDLS, CDR2 YYNGEE. CDR3 length equals 15 residues. Here the CDR3 DNA reads TGTGCCAGCAGCGTAGAGAGCTTGGGCACAGATACGCAGTATTTT. Its protein product is CASSVESLGTDTQYF. Full variable domain (outside the CDR3, taken from reference TRBV9 and TRBJ2-3): DSGVTQTPKHLITATGQRVTLRCSPRSGDLSVYWYQQSLDQGLQFLIQYYNGEERAKGNILERFSAQQFPDLHSELNLSSLELGDSALYFCASSVESLGTDTQYFGPGTRLTVL.

This clone occurred a few times. The chain is built from TRBV6-5 and TRBJ2-3; D is unclear. The CDR3 length is 13 residues. Germline CDR1 is MNHEY and CDR2 is SVGAGI. Trimming left V 5 bases short and J 6 bases short, with 12 bases between. In nucleotides, the CDR3 is TGTGCCAGCAGTCTAACTCAGTTGGATACGCAGTATTTT. Its translation is CASSLTQLDTQYF.

J is TRBJ1-1 and V is TRBV9; D not certain. The V end was cut by 3 bases, the J end by 0 bases, with 6 bases between. This CDR3 is 13 amino acids long. The germline V gene has CDR1 SGDLS and CDR2 YYNGEE. The DNA of the CDR3 is TGTGCCAGCAGCGCCGTTATGAACACTGAAGCTTTCTTT. This codes for CASSAVMNTEAFF.

The genes are TRBV29-1 and TRBJ2-7, with 11 bases matching TRBD1. This CDR3 comprises 14 residues. With V trimmed by 4 bases and J by 2 bases, 4 bases remained unmatched. Germline CDR1 reads SQVTM; CDR2 reads ANQGSEA. This CDR3 reads CSVVRGQGAYEQYF. In DNA, the CDR3 is TGCAGCGTTGTAAGGGGACAGGGGGCCTACGAGCAGTACTTC.

This clone was picked up a small number of times. This chain joins TRBV19 and TRBJ1-5; D remains ambiguous. Germline lookup yields CDR1 LNHDA and CDR2 SQIVND (reference sequence). V was trimmed by 3 bases and J by 3 bases, leaving 6 bases between them. The CDR3 has 13 amino acids. The CDR3 protein is CASSIDTNQPQHF. The CDR3 DNA sequence: TGTGCCAGTAGTATTGACACCAATCAGCCCCAGCATTTT.

The V call is TRBV7-2, the J call TRBJ2-7; 9 positions agree with TRBD1. J lost 4 bases, V lost 5 bases, and 6 bases had no gene match. The CDR3 length is 14 residues. Germline CDR1 reads SGHTA; CDR2 reads FQGNSA. The CDR3 DNA follows: TGTGCCAGCAGCCCCAGACAGGGGGGGTACGAGCAGTACTTC. Protein product: CASSPRQGGYEQYF.

The CDR3: CSPPVFSYEQYF. The CDR3 DNA is TGCAGCCCACCTGTCTTCTCCTACGAGCAGTACTTC. The rearrangement joins TRBV29-1 to TRBJ2-7; D unresolved. CDR1 and CDR2 (germline): SQVTM, ANQGSEA. This CDR3 comprises 12 residues. Trimming took off 8 bases at V and 0 bases at J, with 11 bases between the two ends.

The gene calls are TRBV5-1 and TRBJ2-5, with 11 bases fitting TRBD2. CDR1 is SGHRS and CDR2 is YFSETQ in the germline V gene. V lost 6 bases, J lost 5 bases, and 6 bases stayed unmatched. The CDR3 length is 14 residues. CDR3 in DNA: TGCGCCAGCAACCCTAGCGGGGGGAGGGAGACCCAGTACTTC. Translated, it gives CASNPSGGRETQYF.